These 21 T cell receptor beta chains share one sample of origin, sequenced in a study of T cells in Graves' hyperthyroidism and ophthalmopathy. The source material, RNA transcripts, was used to amplify TCR beta CDR3 regions. HTBI primers were used for first-round RT-PCR of the TCR CDR3. Via MiXCR, TCRdb re-called the multiplex PCR reads, giving one row per CDR3 protein. The data show under 750,000 distinct CDR3 sequences, around 20% seen once. The sequenced sample was blood. Receptors originate from a woman aged 45-60 years with Graves' hyperthyroidism that later progressed to Graves' ophthalmopathy.

The chain is built from TRBV6-2 or TRBV6-3 and TRBJ2-3, with 15 positions matching TRBD2. Losses at the gene ends were 6 bases for V and 14 bases for J; bases not matched to a gene: 6. The CDR3 loop spans 13 amino acids. Germline CDR1 reads MNHEY; CDR2 reads SVGEGT. The CDR3 is CASRGTSGGQVYF. CDR3 in DNA: TGTGCCAGCAGAGGGACTAGCGGGGGGCAAGTGTATTTT.

This clonotype appeared many times. The chain uses TRBV3-1 and TRBJ1-5; D call uncertain. This CDR3 is built from 13 residues. Germline V gives CDR1 LGHDT, CDR2 YNNKEL (reference sequence). Between the trimmed V and J ends, which lost 4 bases and 4 bases, there was a span of 8 bases. CDR3 sequence: CASSRTPNQPQHF. The DNA for the CDR3 is TGTGCCAGCAGCCGTACCCCTAATCAGCCCCAGCATTTT.

The V call is TRBV6-1, the J call TRBJ1-5; TRBD1 matches 9 bases. J was trimmed by 2 bases and V by 9 bases; bases with no gene match: 8. The germline gives CDR1 MNHNS, CDR2 SASEGT. There are 15 residues in the CDR3. The CDR3 protein is CASKTGGYGNQPQHF. CDR3 in DNA: TGTGCCAGTAAGACAGGGGGGTATGGCAATCAGCCCCAGCATTTT.

As DNA, the CDR3 is TGCAGTGCTAGAGATGGGACAGGGCGCCAGCCCCAGCATTTT. As protein: CSARDGTGRQPQHF. The rearrangement uses TRBV20-1 and TRBJ1-5, with 9 bases matching TRBD1. V was clipped by 0 bases and J by 7 bases; unmatched bases: 4. Germline assignment: CDR1 DFQATT and CDR2 SNEGSKA (reference sequence). CDR3 length: 14 amino acids.

This clonotype was picked up many times. V usage is TRBV18 and J usage is TRBJ2-7; perhaps D is TRBD1 or TRBD2 (5 bases each). The germline gives CDR1 KGHSH, CDR2 LQKENI. V was trimmed by 3 bases and J by 4 bases, leaving 13 bases between them. CDR3 size: 14 residues. Here the CDR3 DNA reads TGTGCCAGCTCACCTCCCGGGACGGGATACGAGCAGTACTTC. It codes for CASSPPGTGYEQYF.

The V gene is TRBV3-1, the J gene TRBJ1-2; D remains ambiguous. CDR3 size: 13 residues. The germline V and J ends were trimmed by 5 bases and 4 bases, with 11 bases remaining between them. The germline CDR1 and CDR2 sequences are LGHDT and YNNKEL (reference sequence). Here the CDR3 reads CASSSTDRYGYTF. CDR3 sequence (DNA): TGTGCCAGCAGCTCGACGGACCGCTATGGCTACACCTTC.

In this sample, this clonotype turned up many times. The chain is built from TRBV12-3 or TRBV12-4 and TRBJ2-5; D is uncertain. The CDR3 contains 13 residues. Trimming stripped 3 bases from V and 5 bases from J, with 10 bases between. CDR3 amino acids: CASSLWFGETQYF. The CDR3, as DNA: TGTGCCAGCAGTTTGTGGTTCGGGGAGACCCAGTACTTC.

This clonotype has just a few counts. The chain is built from TRBV5-1 and TRBJ1-2; a possible D gene is TRBD1 (6 bases). V lost 4 bases, J lost 4 bases, and 17 bases lay in between. Germline V gives CDR1 SGHRS, CDR2 YFSETQ. The CDR3 is 15 amino acids. The CDR3 sequence: CASSPRRGRGYGYTF. CDR3 in DNA: TGCGCCAGCAGCCCTCGCAGAGGCAGGGGCTATGGCTACACCTTC.

This clonotype was detected ten times or more. The chain employs TRBV18 and TRBJ2-1; 9 bases fit TRBD1. The CDR3 length is 15 residues. Germline V gene data show CDR1 as KGHSH and CDR2 as LQKENI. V shed 1 base, J shed 5 bases, and the junction held 3 bases outside the gene matches. The CDR3 sequence is CASSPRTGENNEQFF. CDR3 nucleotides: TGTGCCAGCTCACCACGGACAGGGGAAAACAATGAGCAGTTCTTC.

This clonotype has ten or more counts. One end of the junction varies from germline; a read error may be responsible. This sequence joins TRBV5-1 and TRBJ2-5, with D perhaps matching TRBD1 (7 bases). This CDR3 is built from 14 residues. Germline CDR1 and CDR2: SGHRS and YFSETQ. The CDR3, as DNA: TGTGCCAGCAGCCCATCAGGGGGGCGAGAGACCCAGTACTTC. Translated, it gives CASSPSGGRETQYF. The entire variable domain, with the rest obtained from reference TRBV5-1 and TRBJ2-5, is as follows: KAGVTQTPRYLIKTRGQQVTLSCSPISGHRSVSWYQQTPGQGLQFLFEYFSETQRNKGNFPGRFSGRQFSNSRSEMNVSTLELGDSALYLCASSPSGGRETQYFGPGTRLLVL.

This clonotype was seen only a few times. J is TRBJ2-5 and V is TRBV7-2; TRBD1 matches at 7 bases. The length of the CDR3 is 16 residues. With V trimmed by 2 bases and J by 0 bases, 6 bases remained unmatched. Germline V gene lookup returns CDR1 SGHTA and CDR2 FQGNSA. CDR3 region: CASSLLQGTYQETQYF. For the CDR3, the DNA is TGTGCCAGCAGCTTACTACAGGGGACGTACCAAGAGACCCAGTACTTC.

This clonotype was recorded at least ten times. The gene calls are TRBV18 and TRBJ1-4, with a possible D match to TRBD1 (6 bases). The V and J ends lost 0 bases and 2 bases respectively, with 7 bases between them. Germline V gives CDR1 KGHSH, CDR2 LQKENI. This CDR3 is 15 amino acids long. This chain's CDR3 is CASSPPDSTNEKLFF. The CDR3 region has the DNA TGTGCCAGCTCACCACCGGACAGCACTAATGAAAAACTGTTTTTT.

This clonotype was counted only a few times. J is TRBJ2-2 and V is TRBV12-3 or TRBV12-4, with D tentatively TRBD2 (7 bases). The CDR3 runs to 14 residues. V lost 5 bases, J lost 4 bases, and 11 bases lay in between. CDR3 DNA: TGTGCCAGCAGTCCGGGGGGCCTCACCGGGGAGCTGTTTTTT. As protein: CASSPGGLTGELFF.

J is TRBJ2-5 and V is TRBV3-1, with TRBD1 identical over 10 bases. The CDR3 spans 16 residues. Germline assignment: CDR1 LGHDT and CDR2 YNNKEL (reference sequence). J lost 4 bases, V lost 0 bases, and 5 bases had no gene match. The CDR3 here is CASSQDLGTGVETQYF. Here the CDR3 DNA reads TGTGCCAGCAGCCAAGATCTTGGGACAGGGGTAGAGACCCAGTACTTC.

This clonotype was found many times. This chain uses TRBV20-1 with TRBJ2-7; weak D call: TRBD2 (7 bases). Trimming pared 3 bases from V and 1 base from J, leaving 16 bases between. This CDR3 region has 15 residues. CDR1 and CDR2 (germline): DFQATT, SNEGSKA (reference sequence). The CDR3 region has the DNA TGCAGTGCTAGTATACCGAAGGGGGGGTCCTACGAGCAGTACTTC. This sequence encodes CSASIPKGGSYEQYF.

This clonotype showed up just a few times. The rearrangement uses TRBV5-6 and TRBJ2-1, with D tentatively TRBD1 (6 bases). The CDR3 has 16 amino acids. Germline loops: CDR1 SGHDT, CDR2 YYEEEE. V was pared by 4 bases and J by 2 bases, with 16 bases between. CDR3 DNA: TGTGCCAGCAGCGGAAGGGCGGACAGAACCTACAATGAGCAGTTCTTC. Amino acids: CASSGRADRTYNEQFF.

The chain recombines TRBV5-1 with TRBJ2-1, with 9 bases lining up with TRBD2. CDR3 size: 15 residues. V lost 5 bases to trimming and J lost 8 bases; unmatched junction nucleotides: 11. Germline V lookup: CDR1 SGHRS, CDR2 YFSETQ. CDR3 bases: TGCGCCAGCAGTCTCTCCGGGACTAGCTCCGATGAGCAGTTCTTC. Its protein product is CASSLSGTSSDEQFF.

The V and J genes are TRBV7-3 and TRBJ2-1; D is perhaps TRBD1 (6 bases). The CDR3 covers 13 residues. Trimming pared 3 bases from V and 8 bases from J, leaving 11 bases between. Germline CDR1 reads SGHTA; CDR2 reads FQGTGA. The CDR3 bases are TGTGCCAGCAGCTTTACACAGGGCGATGAGCAGTTCTTC. This sequence encodes CASSFTQGDEQFF.

This clonotype came up a few times. The chain recombines TRBV7-2 with TRBJ2-1; D is undetermined. The CDR3 runs to 14 residues. The germline V gene has CDR1 SGHTA and CDR2 FQGNSA. V was shortened by 1 base and J by 5 bases, with 9 bases between the two germline ends. In DNA, the CDR3 is TGTGCCAGCAGCTTAGGACACGAGAACAATGAGCAGTTCTTC. The encoded protein is CASSLGHENNEQFF. Based on the CDR3 plus reference TRBV7-2 and TRBJ2-1, the full variable domain is GAGVSQSPSNKVTEKGKDVELRCDPISGHTALYWYRQSLGQGLEFLIYFQGNSAPDKSGLPSDRFSAERTGGSVSTLTIQRTQQEDSAVYLCASSLGHENNEQFFGPGTRLTVL.

The chain links TRBV6-1 to TRBJ1-2, with D unclear. The V gene lost 5 bases and the J gene lost 8 bases, with 12 bases spanning the gap. CDR1 MNHNS and CDR2 SASEGT come from the germline V gene. The CDR3 has 12 residues. CDR3 in DNA: TGTGCCAGCAGTTCCGGTAATGGGGGCTACACCTTC. This encodes CASSSGNGGYTF.

The DNA of the CDR3 is TGCGCCAGCAGCCAAGAAACGGGGCGATCCGATGGCTACACCTTC. Its translation: CASSQETGRSDGYTF. The genes are TRBV4-1 and TRBJ1-2; D is perhaps TRBD1 (5 bases). The CDR3 is 15 residues long. CDR1 and CDR2 from the germline V gene are MGHRA and YSYEKL. The V gene lost 0 bases and the J gene lost 6 bases, with 14 bases spanning the gap.